These 32 T cell receptor beta chains came from one sample sequenced in a study of response to subunit inactivated influenza vaccine. MiXCR was run by TCRdb on the RT-PCR reads, yielding one entry per CDR3 protein. The data hold more than 400,000 distinct CDR3 sequences, with around 7.9% observed a single time. Material: PBMCs from blood, obtained less than 30 months after vaccination. The receptors were gathered from a man aged 50 to 69 who received an inactivated influenza vaccine.

In this sample, this clonotype turned up a few times. The chain links TRBV20-1 to TRBJ1-1, with TRBD1 matching over 8 bases. The CDR3 length is 15 residues. Germline trimming cut 1 base from V and 3 bases from J; bases unmatched to any gene: 7. Germline V gene lookup returns CDR1 DFQATT and CDR2 SNEGSKA (reference sequence). The CDR3 here is CSARARTGSDTEAFF. Written as DNA, the CDR3 is TGCAGTGCTAGAGCCAGGACAGGGTCTGACACTGAAGCTTTCTTT.

The V gene is TRBV12-3 or TRBV12-4, the J gene TRBJ1-5, with D tentatively TRBD1 (6 bases). This CDR3 is built from 14 residues. Trimming removed 3 bases at V and 3 bases at J, with 9 bases between. The CDR3 region has the DNA TGTGCCAGCAGTTTCAGGGGACCCAATCAGCCCCAGCATTTT. Protein product: CASSFRGPNQPQHF.

This clonotype was seen a few times. The V and J genes are TRBV7-2 and TRBJ1-2; TRBD1 is a possible D gene (5 bases). This CDR3 contains 13 residues. From germline, CDR1 is SGHTA and CDR2 FQGNSA. Trimming cost V 11 bases and J 3 bases, with 16 bases left between them. The CDR3 reads CASGLQGHYGYTF. CDR3 in DNA: TGTGCCTCTGGCCTGCAGGGCCACTATGGCTACACCTTC.

This clonotype was seen a handful of times. This chain joins TRBV24-1 and TRBJ2-2, with D hard to call. Germline V gene lookup returns CDR1 KGHDR and CDR2 SFDVKD. Trimming cost V 1 base and J 0 bases, with 8 bases left between them. The CDR3 is made up of 16 amino acids. The CDR3 sequence: CATSDFKAANTGELFF. The CDR3 DNA reads TGTGCCACCAGTGATTTTAAGGCCGCGAACACCGGGGAGCTGTTTTTT.

The chain employs TRBV6-5 and TRBJ2-3; 11 nucleotides align to TRBD2. The V gene's germline CDR1 is MNHEY and CDR2 SVGAGI. Trimming took 2 bases from V and 2 from J; bases not matched to a gene: 6. This CDR3 region has 17 residues. The CDR3 coding sequence is TGTGCCAGCAGTTACGGCCCTAGCGGGGGGTTCACAGATACGCAGTATTTT. Translated, it gives CASSYGPSGGFTDTQYF.

This clonotype was counted at least ten times. The chain joins TRBV6-2 or TRBV6-3 to TRBJ2-7, with a possible D match to TRBD2 (6 bases). There are 11 residues in the CDR3. CDR1 MNHEY and CDR2 SVGEGT come from the germline V gene. V lost 7 bases and J lost 4, with 8 bases in between. This chain's CDR3 is CASTGSYEQYF. CDR3 nucleotide sequence: TGTGCCAGCACCGGGAGTTACGAGCAGTACTTC.

In its sample, this clonotype was seen a few times. The CDR3 DNA reads as TGCGCCAGCATCGACAGGGCTAGCACAGATACGCAGTATTTT. This codes for CASIDRASTDTQYF. This chain joins TRBV5-1 and TRBJ2-3; TRBD1 matches at 7 bases. Per germline, CDR1 SGHRS and CDR2 YFSETQ. The CDR3 consists of 14 residues. J gave up 0 bases and V 6 bases, and 4 bases lay outside the gene matches.

This sequence joins TRBV5-1 and TRBJ2-3; maybe TRBD1 (5 bases). The CDR3 is 15 amino acids. CDR1 is SGHRS, CDR2 YFSETQ, per germline. Between the trimmed V and J ends, which lost 5 bases and 1 base, there was a span of 14 bases. CDR3 loop: CASSWLGARTDTQYF. CDR3 nucleotide sequence: TGCGCCAGCAGTTGGCTAGGGGCCCGCACAGATACGCAGTATTTT.

The rearrangement joins TRBV29-1 to TRBJ2-7, with D unresolved. Germline-derived CDR1 and CDR2 are SQVTM and ANQGSEA. The CDR3 loop spans 12 amino acids. V lost 4 bases and J 5 bases, leaving 12 bases between the germline ends. The CDR3 nucleotides read TGCAGCGTTGTTAGGGAAGCCCACGAGCAGTACTTC. Protein: CSVVREAHEQYF.

This clonotype was observed at least ten times. The chain couples TRBV5-1 to TRBJ2-4, with D possibly being TRBD1 or TRBD2 (5 bases each). V was pared by 4 bases and J by 9 bases, with 17 bases between. There are 14 residues in the CDR3. Germline V gene data show CDR1 as SGHRS and CDR2 as YFSETQ. CDR3 DNA sequence: TGCGCCAGCAGCCCGGGGACCCAAAACGGCATTCAGTACTTC. Translated, it gives CASSPGTQNGIQYF.

This clonotype was counted a few times. This rearrangement joins TRBV12-3 or TRBV12-4 to TRBJ2-5; D is possibly TRBD1 (5 bases). The V end lost 5 bases, the J end lost 5 bases, and 18 bases lay between the germline ends. This CDR3 has 15 residues. The CDR3 sequence: CASSPNAGFGETQYF. The CDR3 nucleotides are TGTGCCAGCAGTCCCAACGCAGGGTTTGGCGAGACCCAGTACTTC.

This clonotype has only a few counts. The genes are TRBV19 and TRBJ2-1; maybe TRBD1 (6 bases). The CDR3 sequence is 12 residues long. Trimming left V 4 bases short and J 9 bases short, with 10 bases between. Germline CDR1 and CDR2: LNHDA and SQIVND (reference sequence). In DNA form, the CDR3 reads TGTGCCAGTAGTACCGCCAGGGGTGAGCAGTTCTTC. It codes for CASSTARGEQFF.

This clonotype was picked up a small number of times. The rearrangement joins TRBV20-1 to TRBJ1-6, with D perhaps matching TRBD1 (5 bases). CDR1 DFQATT and CDR2 SNEGSKA come from the germline V gene (reference sequence). The CDR3 loop spans 15 amino acids. The ends were cut back, 2 bases at V and 3 bases at J, with 11 bases in the middle. Written as DNA, the CDR3 is TGCAGTGCTAGACCACCAGACAGCTATAATTCACCCCTCCACTTT. It yields the protein CSARPPDSYNSPLHF.

This clonotype was observed a few times. The chain carries TRBV7-2 and TRBJ2-3; D perhaps matches TRBD2 (6 bases). CDR3 size: 16 residues. V lost 1 base and J lost 4, with 15 bases in between. Germline V gives CDR1 SGHTA, CDR2 FQGNSA. The CDR3 protein is CASSLVAGLGADTQYF. The CDR3 DNA reads TGTGCCAGCAGCTTAGTGGCGGGACTGGGGGCAGATACGCAGTATTTT. Based on the CDR3 plus reference TRBV7-2 and TRBJ2-3, the full variable domain is GAGVSQSPSNKVTEKGKDVELRCDPISGHTALYWYRQSLGQGLEFLIYFQGNSAPDKSGLPSDRFSAERTGGSVSTLTIQRTQQEDSAVYLCASSLVAGLGADTQYFGPGTRLTVL.

The V gene is TRBV5-1, the J gene TRBJ1-1; 8 nucleotides match TRBD1. The CDR3 contains 16 residues. The V segment lost 4 bases and the J segment 5 bases; nucleotides outside the gene matches: 13. Germline V CDR1 and CDR2: SGHRS, YFSETQ. Here the CDR3 reads CASSPLVTGGRTEAFF. CDR3 nucleotides: TGCGCCAGCAGCCCCCTGGTTACAGGGGGTAGGACTGAAGCTTTCTTT.

This clonotype was picked up many times. The chain is built from TRBV12-3 or TRBV12-4 and TRBJ2-7; D gene ambiguous. The CDR3 is made up of 14 amino acids. The V end was cut by 4 bases, the J end by 4 bases, with 14 bases between. CDR3 nucleotides: TGTGCCAGCAGTTCTCGAGCGTTGTCTTACGAGCAGTACTTC. Amino acid sequence: CASSSRALSYEQYF.

This rearrangement joins TRBV5-4 to TRBJ2-3; D ambiguous. The V end lost 0 bases, the J end lost 2 bases, and 7 bases lay between the germline ends. This CDR3 region has 14 residues. Looked up from germline, CDR1 is SGHNT and CDR2 is YYREEE (reference sequence). The CDR3 is CASSLGYDTDTQYF. CDR3 DNA sequence: TGTGCCAGCAGCTTGGGCTACGACACAGATACGCAGTATTTT.

This clonotype has ten or more counts. V usage is TRBV20-1 and J usage is TRBJ2-7, with D possibly TRBD2 on 6 matching bases. Looked up from germline, CDR1 is DFQATT and CDR2 is SNEGSKA (reference sequence). V lost 5 bases, J lost 1 base, and 12 bases lay in between. The CDR3 runs to 13 residues. Here the CDR3 reads CSADRDLSYEQYF. The CDR3 DNA sequence: TGCAGTGCTGATCGGGACTTATCCTACGAGCAGTACTTC.

This clonotype was observed many times. The V and J genes are TRBV27 and TRBJ2-1; a weak D match, TRBD1 (6 bases). The germline V gene encodes CDR1 MNHEY and CDR2 SMNVEV (reference sequence). V lost 5 bases and J 0 bases, leaving 14 bases between the germline ends. CDR3 length: 16 residues. The CDR3 DNA follows: TGTGCCAGCAGTCGACAGGTACTTAGCTCCTACAATGAGCAGTTCTTC. The encoded protein is CASSRQVLSSYNEQFF.

In this sample, this clonotype turned up many times. The chain uses TRBV25-1 and TRBJ2-1; the D call may be TRBD1 or TRBD2 (6 bases each). The germline V gene has CDR1 MGHDK and CDR2 SYGVNS. V dropped 1 base and J dropped 6 bases, with 16 bases sitting between them. The CDR3 is made up of 16 amino acids. The DNA of the CDR3 is TGTGCCAGCAGTGAATTCTGGGGGGCTCGCACCAATGAGCAGTTCTTC. It yields the protein CASSEFWGARTNEQFF.

This sequence joins TRBV11-1 and TRBJ2-3; weak D call: TRBD1 (6 bases). The CDR3 covers 18 residues. Per the germline V gene, CDR1 is SGHAT and CDR2 is FQDESV (reference sequence). V lost 5 bases, J lost 0 bases, and 21 bases lay in between. CDR3 coding DNA: TGTGCCAGCAGCAGAATCCAGACAGGACCCTCTAGCACAGATACGCAGTATTTT. Protein sequence: CASSRIQTGPSSTDTQYF.

In its sample, this clonotype was seen a few times. The chain joins TRBV5-6 to TRBJ2-4; D uncertain. V lost 4 bases and J lost 4, with 9 bases in between. This CDR3 region has 13 residues. CDR1 and CDR2 (germline): SGHDT, YYEEEE. The CDR3 loop is CASSIGRKNIQYF. The DNA for the CDR3 is TGTGCCAGCAGCATCGGACGGAAAAACATTCAGTACTTC.

The V call is TRBV29-1, the J call TRBJ2-3, with D maybe TRBD1 (5 bases). CDR1 is SQVTM and CDR2 is ANQGSEA in the germline V gene. The ends were cut back, 1 base at V and 0 bases at J, with 8 bases in the middle. The CDR3 is 14 residues long. CDR3 residues: CSVEAGSSTDTQYF. The CDR3 DNA is TGCAGCGTTGAAGCAGGGTCTAGCACAGATACGCAGTATTTT.

This sequence joins TRBV5-1 and TRBJ2-3; 7 bases align to TRBD1. The CDR3 contains 15 residues. J gave up 2 bases and V 4 bases, and 7 bases lay outside the gene matches. CDR1 is SGHRS, CDR2 YFSETQ, per germline. The CDR3 bases are TGCGCCAGCAGCCTTTCGGGACAGCCCACAGATACGCAGTATTTT. Its protein is CASSLSGQPTDTQYF.

This clonotype occurred many times. V usage is TRBV9 and J usage is TRBJ1-1, with TRBD1 matching 10 bases. J gave up 4 bases and V 3 bases, and 6 bases lay outside the gene matches. Germline lookup yields CDR1 SGDLS and CDR2 YYNGEE. The CDR3 contains 15 residues. The CDR3 DNA sequence: TGTGCCAGCAGCGCAGACAGGGGGCCGGGCACTGAAGCTTTCTTT. Translation gives CASSADRGPGTEAFF.

This chain joins TRBV20-1 and TRBJ2-5, with a possible D match to TRBD2 (6 bases). CDR3 size: 16 residues. Trimming pared 7 bases from V and 5 bases from J, leaving 26 bases between. CDR1 is DFQATT and CDR2 is SNEGSKA in the germline V gene (reference sequence). The CDR3 loop reads CSVLGRGWGIQETQYF. Written as DNA, the CDR3 is TGCAGTGTTCTCGGGCGGGGTTGGGGGATACAGGAGACCCAGTACTTC.

As concerns this clonotype: It is likely a read error, because the conserved phenylalanine at the end of the CDR3 is missing. The chain carries TRBV7-2 and TRBJ2-7, with a tentative D call TRBD2 (5 bases). Trimming pared 3 bases from V and 5 bases from J, leaving 11 bases between. The length of the CDR3 is 13 residues. CDR1 SGHTA and CDR2 FQGNSA come from the germline V gene. The CDR3 nucleotides are TGTGCCAGCAGCTTCCGGGGAAAGGACGAGCAGTACTTG. This encodes CASSFRGKDEQYL.

This clonotype was counted only a few times. V is TRBV7-2 and J is TRBJ2-3; possibly TRBD2 for D (5 bases). Germline CDR1 reads SGHTA; CDR2 reads FQGNSA. V lost 2 bases to trimming and J lost 5 bases, with 8 bases between them. This CDR3 spans 13 amino acids. CDR3 coding DNA: TGTGCCAGCAGCTTAACTAGGTTAGATACGCAGTATTTT. Translating it yields CASSLTRLDTQYF. Variable domain in full (rest from reference TRBV7-2 and TRBJ2-3): GAGVSQSPSNKVTEKGKDVELRCDPISGHTALYWYRQSLGQGLEFLIYFQGNSAPDKSGLPSDRFSAERTGGSVSTLTIQRTQQEDSAVYLCASSLTRLDTQYFGPGTRLTVL.

J is TRBJ1-4 and V is TRBV20-1, with D maybe TRBD1 (5 bases). Trimming stripped 2 bases from V and 8 bases from J, with 21 bases between. This CDR3 spans 16 amino acids. Germline V gene sequence: CDR1 DFQATT, CDR2 SNEGSKA (reference sequence). Written as DNA, the CDR3 is TGCAGTGCTAGAAGGTCCGTGGACACCCTAGGGGAAAAACTGTTTTTT. This codes for CSARRSVDTLGEKLFF.

This clonotype has just a few counts. This chain connects TRBV4-2 to TRBJ2-5; TRBD2 agrees at 12 bases. Unmatched junction bases numbered 4, after V lost 0 bases and J lost 5 bases. Per germline, CDR1 LGHNA and CDR2 YNFKEQ. This CDR3 contains 16 residues. As DNA, the CDR3 is TGTGCCAGCAGCCAAGATCCCACTAGCGGGGGGGAGACCCAGTACTTC. This sequence encodes CASSQDPTSGGETQYF.

This clonotype was counted at least ten times. The chain couples TRBV12-3 or TRBV12-4 to TRBJ2-7, with TRBD1 identical over 7 bases. Trimming at V came to 2 bases and at J to 7 bases, leaving 5 bases not matched to a gene. This CDR3 is built from 13 residues. The CDR3 reads CASSLKGAQEQYF. The CDR3, as DNA: TGTGCCAGCAGTTTAAAGGGGGCTCAGGAGCAGTACTTC.

The V and J genes are TRBV10-3 and TRBJ2-1; 13 bases line up with TRBD2. The CDR3 consists of 13 residues. The V segment lost 10 bases and the J segment 6 bases; nucleotides outside the gene matches: 3. Germline V gives CDR1 ENHRY, CDR2 SYGVKD. CDR3: CATTSGGANEQFF. The DNA of the CDR3 is TGTGCCACTACTAGCGGGGGGGCCAATGAGCAGTTCTTC.